The TCR beta chain under discussion was sequenced for a study of blood T cell repertoires in COVID-19. On the study more broadly: Samples of COVID-19 (acute and convalescent) were obtained from the United States, Italy and Spain. Sources were T cells, B-cell-depleted T cells, or PBMCs; the material itself was cDNA or gDNA.

Original methodology: Nucleated cell number was recorded as an estimate derived from reference gene primer amplification. Libraries were prepared by immunoSEQ multiplex PCR; TCRdb keeps only in-frame clonotypes and omits some of them. V, J and clone size are those of that table, while D and trimming were read from the DNA. The sample records tens of thousands of clones, over 70% being singletons. V was clipped by 4 bases and J by 5 bases; unmatched bases: 6. Germline lookup yields CDR1 SGHRS and CDR2 YFSETQ. The CDR3 runs to 14 residues. Material for sequencing was peripheral blood. The TCR was taken from a man in his fifties with active COVID-19. The chain is built from TRBV5-1 and TRBJ2-7; 10 positions agree with TRBD1. CDR3: CASSVGQGLDEQYF. The CDR3 DNA sequence: TGCGCCAGCAGCGTGGGACAGGGGTTGGACGAGCAGTACTTC.